This entry lists 18 T cell receptor beta chains sequenced from one sample in a study of T cells in Graves' hyperthyroidism and ophthalmopathy. Researchers took RNA transcripts and amplified the TCR beta CDR3 regions from them. With the HTBI primer set, the TCR CDR3 went through a first round of RT-PCR. In TCRdb, the multiplex PCR reads were re-called with MiXCR into one record per CDR3 protein. The sample lists 370,000 or so distinct CDR3 sequences, about 13% occurring once. Sequencing was done on a sample of blood. The receptors derive from a man aged 25-45 years with Graves' hyperthyroidism that later progressed to Graves' ophthalmopathy.

Ten or more counts support this clonotype. The genes are TRBV5-1 and TRBJ2-2, with D hard to call. This CDR3 is built from 14 residues. The germline CDR1 and CDR2 sequences are SGHRS and YFSETQ. The V end was cut by 4 bases, the J end by 1 base, with 8 bases between. CDR3 nucleotide sequence: TGCGCCAGCAGCGCGGACGGGAACACCGGGGAGCTGTTTTTT. Protein product: CASSADGNTGELFF. The entire variable domain, with the rest obtained from reference TRBV5-1 and TRBJ2-2, is as follows: KAGVTQTPRYLIKTRGQQVTLSCSPISGHRSVSWYQQTPGQGLQFLFEYFSETQRNKGNFPGRFSGRQFSNSRSEMNVSTLELGDSALYLCASSADGNTGELFFGEGSRLTVL.

At least ten counts were recorded for this clonotype. The V gene is TRBV2, the J gene TRBJ1-2; D is unclear. Trimming shortened V by 1 base and J by 8 bases, and 14 bases separated the two germline ends. The germline V gene has CDR1 SNHLY and CDR2 FYNNEI. The CDR3 loop spans 14 amino acids. The CDR3 DNA sequence: TGTGCCAGCAGTGAAGAGGCGCGGGTTTTGGGCTACACCTTC. Translating it yields CASSEEARVLGYTF.

The chain links TRBV27 to TRBJ1-6, with a weak D call TRBD1 (5 bases). Germline V lookup: CDR1 MNHEY, CDR2 SMNVEV (reference sequence). The length of the CDR3 is 14 residues. V was trimmed by 7 bases and J by 2 bases, leaving 9 bases between them. The CDR3 reads CASTQGPYNSPLHF. CDR3 bases: TGTGCCAGCACCCAGGGACCCTATAATTCACCCCTCCACTTT.

There are many counts of this clonotype. The rearrangement links TRBV7-9 to TRBJ2-5; TRBD1 is a possible D gene (6 bases). There are 14 residues in the CDR3. The germline gives CDR1 SEHNR, CDR2 FQNEAQ (reference sequence). Trimming stripped 3 bases from V and 2 bases from J, with 10 bases between. The CDR3 bases are TGTGCCAGCAGCTTGGTCGGACAGCAAGAGACCCAGTACTTC. This encodes CASSLVGQQETQYF. The full variable domain, in which reference TRBV7-9 and TRBJ2-5 provide the parts outside the CDR3, is DTGVSQNPRHKITKRGQNVTFRCDPISEHNRLYWYRQTLGQGPEFLTYFQNEAQLEKSRLLSDRFSAERPKGSFSTLEIQRTEQGDSAMYLCASSLVGQQETQYFGPGTRLLVL.

This clonotype was counted many times. J is TRBJ1-5 and V is TRBV6-2 or TRBV6-3; D might be TRBD1 (5 bases). The CDR3 length is 14 residues. Germline CDR1 reads MNHEY; CDR2 reads SVGEGT. V was clipped by 3 bases and J by 6 bases, with 12 bases between them. Written as DNA, the CDR3 is TGTGCCAGCAGTTATCTCGTCGGGGGTCAGCCCCAGCATTTT. It is translated as CASSYLVGGQPQHF.

The rearrangement joins TRBV4-1 to TRBJ2-7; TRBD2 aligns across 7 bases. J was trimmed by 3 bases and V by 1 base; bases with no gene match: 6. This CDR3 is 15 amino acids long. Germline lookup yields CDR1 MGHRA and CDR2 YSYEKL. CDR3 DNA: TGCGCCAGCAGCCAAGGGGAGGGCAGGGACTACGAGCAGTACTTC. Translated, it gives CASSQGEGRDYEQYF.

This clonotype was seen ten or more times. The chain has TRBV9 and TRBJ2-3; D is unclear. Trimming removed 0 bases from V and 5 bases from J, with 10 bases in between. The CDR3 sequence is 14 residues long. Germline V gene lookup returns CDR1 SGDLS and CDR2 YYNGEE. Here the CDR3 DNA reads TGTGCCAGCAGCGTAGAAGCAGGTGGAGATACGCAGTATTTT. Amino acid sequence: CASSVEAGGDTQYF.

This chain links TRBV5-5 with TRBJ2-3; the D call may be TRBD1 or TRBD2 (5 bases each). V lost 4 bases and J lost 4, with 19 bases in between. The CDR3 has 16 amino acids. From germline, CDR1 is SGHKS and CDR2 YYEKEE (reference sequence). The CDR3 here is CASSLSRDPKADTQYF. For the CDR3, the DNA is TGTGCCAGCAGCCTTTCCCGGGACCCTAAGGCAGATACGCAGTATTTT. The full variable domain, completed using reference TRBV5-5 and TRBJ2-3, is DAGVTQSPTHLIKTRGQQVTLRCSPISGHKSVSWYQQVLGQGPQFIFQYYEKEERGRGNFPDRFSARQFPNYSSELNVNALLLGDSALYLCASSLSRDPKADTQYFGPGTRLTVL.

In its sample, this clonotype was seen many times. The chain couples TRBV20-1 to TRBJ2-5, with D uncertain. The CDR3 runs to 13 residues. Per the germline V gene, CDR1 is DFQATT and CDR2 is SNEGSKA (reference sequence). Between the trimmed V and J ends, which lost 6 bases and 0 bases, there was a span of 11 bases. This CDR3 reads CSAGTTYQETQYF. CDR3 sequence (DNA): TGCAGTGCCGGAACAACGTACCAAGAGACCCAGTACTTC.

V and J are TRBV15 and TRBJ2-5, with 10 bases that match TRBD2. Looked up from germline, CDR1 is LNHNV and CDR2 is YYDKDF (reference sequence). This CDR3 spans 13 amino acids. V lost 8 bases, J lost 5 bases, and 5 bases stayed unmatched. The CDR3 DNA follows: TGTGCCACCGGTAGCGGGGGGTTGGAGACCCAGTACTTC. Translation: CATGSGGLETQYF.

This clonotype came up a few times. The gene calls are TRBV18 and TRBJ2-2; TRBD1 might be the D (5 bases). V was cut by 0 bases and J by 6 bases, with 14 bases left in between. The germline CDR1 and CDR2 sequences are KGHSH and LQKENI. The CDR3 extends over 16 amino acids. CDR3 bases: TGTGCCAGCTCACCACCATCAGGGTTGATTGCCGGGGAGCTGTTTTTT. It is translated as CASSPPSGLIAGELFF.

This clonotype has ten or more counts. The chain combines TRBV2 with TRBJ1-1; D is perhaps TRBD1 (5 bases). The CDR3 covers 13 residues. Germline CDR1 is SNHLY and CDR2 is FYNNEI. The V and J ends lost 5 bases and 5 bases respectively, with 12 bases between them. The CDR3: CASSLGRVTEAFF. The DNA of the CDR3 is TGTGCCAGCAGTTTGGGCAGGGTAACTGAAGCTTTCTTT.

The chain has TRBV30 and TRBJ2-3, with 12 bases fitting TRBD2. Germline values: CDR1 GTSNPN, CDR2 SVGIG (reference sequence). The J segment lost 11 bases and the V segment lost 1 base, leaving 10 bases of the junction unmatched. CDR3 size: 15 residues. CDR3 sequence reads: CAWSGAGLAGPGQYF. The CDR3 bases are TGTGCCTGGAGTGGGGCAGGACTAGCGGGGCCGGGGCAGTATTTT.

This chain connects TRBV5-1 to TRBJ1-4; D is ambiguous. This CDR3 has 13 amino acids. CDR1 and CDR2 (germline): SGHRS, YFSETQ. The V end lost 0 bases, the J end lost 4 bases, and 4 bases lay between the germline ends. As DNA, the CDR3 is TGCGCCAGCAGCTTGGACGATAATGAAAAACTGTTTTTT. Translation: CASSLDDNEKLFF. Using reference TRBV5-1 and TRBJ1-4 for the parts outside the CDR3, the full variable domain is KAGVTQTPRYLIKTRGQQVTLSCSPISGHRSVSWYQQTPGQGLQFLFEYFSETQRNKGNFPGRFSGRQFSNSRSEMNVSTLELGDSALYLCASSLDDNEKLFFGSGTQLSVL.

The chain has TRBV5-5 and TRBJ1-3; TRBD1 might be the D (5 bases). The CDR3 consists of 16 residues. Germline-derived CDR1 and CDR2 are SGHKS and YYEKEE (reference sequence). With 4 bases removed from V and 0 bases from J, the gap between germline ends came to 14 bases. The CDR3 region has the DNA TGTGCCAGCAGCCAGCAAGCGGGGGACTCTGGAAACACCATATATTTT. Protein sequence: CASSQQAGDSGNTIYF.

This clonotype was seen more than once but under ten times. V and J are TRBV18 and TRBJ2-7; 10 bases fit TRBD1. Germline V gene data show CDR1 as KGHSH and CDR2 as LQKENI. The CDR3 sequence is 14 residues long. Trimming cost V 2 bases and J 6 bases; bases outside gene matches: 4. DNA of the CDR3: TGTGCCAGCTCACCAGACAGGACAGGGGGCGAGCAGTACTTC. It encodes CASSPDRTGGEQYF.

At least ten counts were recorded for this clonotype. The chain couples TRBV12-3 or TRBV12-4 to TRBJ1-3; D uncertain. This CDR3 is built from 13 residues. V gave up 3 bases and J gave up 4 bases, with 7 bases separating them. The CDR3 spells CASSFSPGNTIYF. CDR3 coding DNA: TGTGCCAGCAGTTTCAGTCCGGGAAACACCATATATTTT.

V and J are TRBV10-2 and TRBJ1-4; a weak D match, TRBD1 (5 bases). The V and J ends lost 2 bases and 15 bases respectively, with 22 bases between them. Looked up from germline, CDR1 is WSHSY and CDR2 is SAAADI. The CDR3 totals 15 residues. DNA of the CDR3: TGCGCCAGCAGTGAGAAACGTGGGCAGGGTATTTCCATGTTTTTT. It encodes CASSEKRGQGISMFF.